The 23 T cell receptor beta chains below come from one sample, sequenced in a study of cytomegalovirus exposure and HLA in healthy donors. The repertoire was sequenced with immunoSEQ multiplex PCR; TCRdb's copy has only in-frame clones and lacks some. The sample has about 160,000 clones, approximately 96% seen once. The specimen was PBMCs. The receptors derive from a woman aged 18-29 years in good health and CMV-seronegative.

This clone was seen only once. This sequence joins TRBV19 and TRBJ1-6; TRBD1 matches at 9 bases. The CDR3 is made up of 16 amino acids. Germline V gives CDR1 LNHDA, CDR2 SQIVND (reference sequence). With V trimmed by 4 bases and J by 8 bases, 9 bases remained unmatched. The CDR3 coding sequence is TGTGCCAGTAGTAGAAGCCCGGACAGGGGTTATTCACCCCTCCACTTT. It encodes CASSRSPDRGYSPLHF.

V usage is TRBV19 and J usage is TRBJ1-2; D remains unclear. The CDR3 spans 12 residues. V lost 7 bases and J lost 3, with 9 bases in between. Germline V lookup: CDR1 LNHDA, CDR2 SQIVND (reference sequence). The CDR3 here is CASNSYDYGYTF. In nucleotides, the CDR3 is TGTGCCAGTAACAGCTATGACTATGGCTACACCTTC.

V usage is TRBV4-1 and J usage is TRBJ2-1, with 8 bases fitting TRBD1. Germline V gene lookup returns CDR1 MGHRA and CDR2 YSYEKL. The CDR3 covers 17 residues. V was clipped by 2 bases and J by 5 bases; unmatched bases: 11. The CDR3 here is CASSQRNIRTGNNEQFF. The CDR3 region has the DNA TGCGCCAGCAGCCAACGAAACATCCGGACAGGGAACAATGAGCAGTTCTTC.

This clone was seen only once. CDR3 sequence reads: CASSPQQGAEDTQYF. The CDR3 DNA follows: TGTGCCAGCTCACCCCAGCAGGGGGCAGAAGATACGCAGTATTTT. V gene TRBV18 combines with J gene TRBJ2-3, with TRBD1 matching 8 bases. This CDR3 is 15 amino acids long. Germline V gene data show CDR1 as KGHSH and CDR2 as LQKENI. Losses at the gene ends were 3 bases for V and 5 bases for J; bases not matched to a gene: 7.

The CDR3 protein is CASSVWGEDEKLFF. The DNA of the CDR3 is TGTGCCAGCAGTGTATGGGGGGAGGATGAAAAACTGTTTTTT. This chain uses TRBV2 with TRBJ1-4; perhaps TRBD1 as D (5 bases). V dropped 4 bases and J dropped 6 bases, with 12 bases sitting between them. Looked up from germline, CDR1 is SNHLY and CDR2 is FYNNEI. CDR3 length equals 14 residues. Based on the CDR3 plus reference TRBV2 and TRBJ1-4, the full variable domain is EPEVTQTPSHQVTQMGQEVILRCVPISNHLYFYWYRQILGQKVEFLVSFYNNEISEKSEIFDDQFSVERPDGSNFTLKIRSTKLEDSAMYFCASSVWGEDEKLFFGSGTQLSVL.

This chain connects TRBV11-2 to TRBJ1-4, with D uncertain. Germline V gives CDR1 SGHAT, CDR2 FQNNGV. The CDR3 has 14 residues. V lost 1 base to trimming and J lost 4 bases, with 7 bases between them. The CDR3 here is CASSLGGRNEKLFF. CDR3 sequence (DNA): TGTGCCAGCAGCTTAGGTGGCCGTAATGAAAAACTGTTTTTT.

The chain uses TRBV7-9 and TRBJ1-4, with a weak D call TRBD1 (5 bases). The CDR3 is 15 amino acids. Per the germline V gene, CDR1 is SEHNR and CDR2 is FQNEAQ (reference sequence). Trimming cost V 2 bases and J 6 bases, with 13 bases left between them. The CDR3 DNA is TGTGCCAGCAGCTTATACGGGGGGAAGGATGAAAAACTGTTTTTT. As protein: CASSLYGGKDEKLFF.

The chain carries TRBV5-1 and TRBJ2-7, with 8 positions matching TRBD1. In germline, CDR1 is SGHRS, CDR2 YFSETQ. The V gene end was trimmed by 3 bases and the J gene end by 3 bases; junction bases not matched to a gene: 5. The CDR3 runs to 14 residues. The CDR3 spells CASSSGQGIYEQYF. The DNA of the CDR3 is TGCGCCAGCAGCTCCGGACAGGGCATCTACGAGCAGTACTTC. Supplemented by reference TRBV5-1 and TRBJ2-7, the full variable domain reads KAGVTQTPRYLIKTRGQQVTLSCSPISGHRSVSWYQQTPGQGLQFLFEYFSETQRNKGNFPGRFSGRQFSNSRSEMNVSTLELGDSALYLCASSSGQGIYEQYFGPGTRLTVT.

V usage is TRBV27 and J usage is TRBJ1-4, with D perhaps matching TRBD1 (6 bases). This CDR3 is 17 amino acids long. Looked up from germline, CDR1 is MNHEY and CDR2 is SMNVEV (reference sequence). Trimming stripped 6 bases from V and 8 bases from J, with 25 bases between. The CDR3 bases are TGTGCCAGCAGCATTGACAGGTGGCCTCAGGACATGGAAAAACTGTTTTTT. This gives the protein CASSIDRWPQDMEKLFF.

A single count supports this clone. The V gene is TRBV2, the J gene TRBJ2-7; TRBD1 is a possible D gene (5 bases). Deletions cut 7 bases from V and 3 bases from J, with 19 bases between. CDR3 length equals 15 residues. The germline gives CDR1 SNHLY, CDR2 FYNNEI. The chain's CDR3 is CASTLTVQGNYEQYF. The CDR3 DNA reads as TGTGCCAGCACCCTAACGGTCCAGGGAAACTACGAGCAGTACTTC.

With respect to this clone: The junction shows a germline mismatch at one end, possibly a read error. The V call is TRBV7-8, the J call TRBJ2-1; 11 positions agree with TRBD2. Germline V gene sequence: CDR1 SGHVS, CDR2 FQNEAQ. This CDR3 is built from 16 residues. The CDR3 bases are TGTGCCAGCAGCAACGCGCGTGTACTAGCGGGGGCCCGTGGGATCTTC. Its translation: CASSNARVLAGARGIF.

The chain joins TRBV4-1 to TRBJ2-7; 12 bases map to TRBD2. The J segment lost 5 bases and the V segment lost 0 bases, leaving 5 bases of the junction unmatched. Germline assignment: CDR1 MGHRA and CDR2 YSYEKL. The CDR3 has 16 residues. CDR3 DNA: TGCGCCAGCAGCCAAGAAGGGCTAGCGGGGGGGCACGAGCAGTACTTC. It translates to CASSQEGLAGGHEQYF.

The chain uses TRBV5-6 and TRBJ1-1; D is ambiguous. This CDR3 contains 16 residues. Germline V gene lookup returns CDR1 SGHDT and CDR2 YYEEEE. Trimming took off 3 bases at V and 0 bases at J, with 15 bases between the two ends. In nucleotides, the CDR3 is TGTGCCAGCAGCTCCCTTCCGACTGGTATGAACACTGAAGCTTTCTTT. Translating it yields CASSSLPTGMNTEAFF. The whole variable domain, filled in from reference TRBV5-6 and TRBJ1-1, reads DAGVTQSPTHLIKTRGQQVTLRCSPKSGHDTVSWYQQALGQGPQFIFQYYEEEERQRGNFPDRFSGHQFPNYSSELNVNALLLGDSALYLCASSSLPTGMNTEAFFGQGTRLTVV.

Only one count was recorded for this clone. The chain employs TRBV19 and TRBJ1-5; D is unresolved. Deletions cut 0 bases from V and 5 bases from J, with 5 bases between. The CDR3 consists of 13 residues. The germline CDR1 and CDR2 sequences are LNHDA and SQIVND (reference sequence). In nucleotides, the CDR3 is TGTGCCAGTAGTATAGACTCCCATCAGCCCCAGCATTTT. This translates into CASSIDSHQPQHF.

The J gene is TRBJ2-5, the V gene TRBV14; D is perhaps TRBD1 (6 bases). V lost 1 base, J lost 2 bases, and 11 bases lay in between. This CDR3 contains 15 residues. Germline V CDR1 and CDR2: SGHDN, FVKESK. The DNA for the CDR3 is TGTGCCAGCAGCCAAGGGACAGATACTCAAGAGACCCAGTACTTC. Amino acid sequence: CASSQGTDTQETQYF.

This chain joins TRBV11-3 and TRBJ2-2; D call uncertain. The germline CDR1 and CDR2 sequences are SGHNT and YENEEA. This CDR3 contains 14 residues. V shed 2 bases and J shed 3 bases, with 7 bases lying between them. CDR3 amino acids: CASSLMADTGELFF. The CDR3 nucleotides are TGTGCCAGCAGCTTAATGGCGGACACCGGGGAGCTGTTTTTT.

This chain links TRBV6-5 with TRBJ2-1; 9 bases align to TRBD1. The length of the CDR3 is 14 residues. The germline V gene encodes CDR1 MNHEY and CDR2 SVGAGI. V lost 9 bases and J lost 2; bases outside the gene matches: 5. CDR3 coding DNA: TGTGCCAGTCAGGACAGGGGAACCTACAATGAGCAGTTCTTC. This codes for CASQDRGTYNEQFF.

The chain uses TRBV28 and TRBJ1-1; D is unresolved. Germline assignment: CDR1 MDHEN and CDR2 SYDVKM. The CDR3 is 14 amino acids. Trimming took 4 bases from V and 1 from J, leaving 10 bases between them. The CDR3 DNA sequence: TGTGCCAGCAGTTACAGCAATGGGAACACTGAAGCTTTCTTT. The encoded protein is CASSYSNGNTEAFF.

This clone was counted between two and nine times. The gene calls are TRBV2 and TRBJ2-4, with D possibly being TRBD1 (6 bases). This CDR3 spans 15 amino acids. Germline V lookup: CDR1 SNHLY, CDR2 FYNNEI. Deletions cut 6 bases from V and 3 bases from J, with 15 bases between. The CDR3 loop is CASRTTGSGKNIQYF. CDR3 DNA sequence: TGTGCCAGCAGAACTACAGGGTCGGGCAAAAACATTCAGTACTTC. Filled out from reference TRBV2 and TRBJ2-4, the complete variable domain reads EPEVTQTPSHQVTQMGQEVILRCVPISNHLYFYWYRQILGQKVEFLVSFYNNEISEKSEIFDDQFSVERPDGSNFTLKIRSTKLEDSAMYFCASRTTGSGKNIQYFGAGTRLSVL.

The rearrangement links TRBV4-2 to TRBJ2-3; D may be TRBD1 (6 bases). CDR1 and CDR2 from the germline V gene are LGHNA and YNFKEQ. The CDR3 runs to 14 residues. V was pared by 8 bases and J by 3 bases, with 15 bases between. The CDR3 bases are TGTGCCAGCGGTGGGGGCCCGGCGACAGATACGCAGTATTTT. It translates to CASGGGPATDTQYF.

This chain links TRBV2 with TRBJ1-2; 9 nucleotides align to TRBD1. V lost 10 bases to trimming and J lost 4 bases; unmatched junction nucleotides: 10. The germline V gene has CDR1 SNHLY and CDR2 FYNNEI. The CDR3 has 14 amino acids. The DNA for the CDR3 is TGTGCCACCAACAAACAGGGGGCGAGCTATGGCTACACCTTC. Protein: CATNKQGASYGYTF.

J is TRBJ1-3 and V is TRBV10-1; D gene unclear. Germline V gene lookup returns CDR1 WNHNN and CDR2 SYGVQD (reference sequence). The CDR3 is made up of 20 amino acids. Trimming left V 4 bases short and J 0 bases short, with 25 bases between. The CDR3 nucleotides read TGCGCCAGCAGTGCGTCAGTCCGGGAACTCGACCCCGACTCTGGAAACACCATATATTTT. Translated, it gives CASSASVRELDPDSGNTIYF.

Concerning this clone itself: Germline and junction disagree at one end, which may indicate a read error. The CDR3 here is CASSLGTRSGDAF. CDR3 bases: TGTGCCAGCAGCTTAGGGACCCGAAGCGGGGATGCCTTC. This chain connects TRBV7-9 to TRBJ1-2; no clear D gene. The CDR3 covers 13 residues. Germline CDR1 is SEHNR and CDR2 is FQNEAQ (reference sequence).